These 32 T cell receptor beta chains share one sample of origin, sequenced in a study of blood T cell repertoires in COVID-19 (dated by TCRdb to the early 2020s). Library creation used the immunoSEQ multiplex PCR assay. Sourced from immuneACCESS, this table was stored by TCRdb with only in-frame sequences that have V and J called. A share of the clones is absent; for the studies checked, an unresolved V gene accounts for under half, and the remainder has no known explanation. A total of some 220,000 clones appear in this sample, around 86% of them only once. Clones ranked in the top ten supply approximately 5% of the sample. The sequenced material came from peripheral blood. The source is a woman in her 70s with COVID-19, enrolled during active disease.

The gene calls are TRBV10-2 and TRBJ2-7, with 8 bases identical to TRBD1. This CDR3 has 13 amino acids. Germline values: CDR1 WSHSY, CDR2 SAAADI. J lost 7 bases, V lost 5 bases, and 7 bases had no gene match. Written as DNA, the CDR3 is TGCGCCAGCAGTTTAGACAGGGGCCAGGAGCAGTACTTC. This encodes CASSLDRGQEQYF.

This chain uses TRBV3-1 (or the pseudogene TRBV3-2) with TRBJ1-2; 10 nucleotides match TRBD1. This CDR3 has 16 residues. Germline values: CDR1 LGHDT, CDR2 YNNKEL (reference sequence). The ends lost 1 base at V and 4 bases at J; junction bases unmatched: 6. CDR3: CASSQGRTGGFYGYTF. The CDR3 DNA sequence: TGTGCCAGCAGCCAAGGCAGGACAGGGGGGTTCTATGGCTACACCTTC.

The chain joins TRBV3-1 (or the pseudogene TRBV3-2) to TRBJ2-3; TRBD2 aligns across 12 bases. Per germline, CDR1 LGHDT and CDR2 YNNKEL (reference sequence). V lost 4 bases, J lost 3 bases, and 17 bases stayed unmatched. The CDR3 consists of 20 residues. CDR3 DNA: TGTGCCAGCAGCCTGTATTCCCCTAGCGGGAGGGCCGCAGTGACAGATACGCAGTATTTT. It translates to CASSLYSPSGRAAVTDTQYF.

The J gene is TRBJ2-7, the V gene TRBV11-2; possible D gene TRBD1, 5 bases. There are 13 residues in the CDR3. The V gene's germline CDR1 is SGHAT and CDR2 FQNNGV. V was pared by 5 bases and J by 7 bases, with 15 bases between. This CDR3 reads CASSTDRFGEQYF. The CDR3 DNA is TGTGCCAGCAGCACCGACAGATTTGGGGAGCAGTACTTC.

The chain is built from TRBV9 and TRBJ2-7; 8 bases match TRBD1. CDR1 and CDR2 (germline): SGDLS, YYNGEE. This CDR3 is built from 15 residues. V gave up 5 bases and J gave up 2 bases; unmatched junction bases: 9. The DNA for the CDR3 is TGTGCCAGCAGTCCAGCAGGGGGCCGAACCTACGAGCAGTACTTC. Amino acid sequence: CASSPAGGRTYEQYF.

CDR3: CASAAGLDQPQHF. CDR3 coding DNA: TGTGCCAGCGCGGCAGGGTTGGATCAGCCCCAGCATTTT. This chain uses TRBV2 with TRBJ1-5; maybe TRBD1 (5 bases). Trimming removed 8 bases at V and 5 bases at J, with 13 bases between. This CDR3 is built from 13 residues. Germline CDR1 is SNHLY and CDR2 is FYNNEI.

The chain combines TRBV19 with TRBJ2-1, with TRBD2 identical over 11 bases. V dropped 5 bases and J dropped 12; count of bases not matched to a gene: 9. In germline, CDR1 is LNHDA, CDR2 SQIVND (reference sequence). The CDR3 runs 14 residues. CDR3 nucleotide sequence: TGTGCCAGTAGTTCGTTAGCGGGAGGGCTTTTGCAGTTCTTC. This gives the protein CASSSLAGGLLQFF.

The V gene is TRBV6-5, the J gene TRBJ2-7, with D possibly being TRBD1 (6 bases). The CDR3 runs to 15 residues. The germline V and J ends were trimmed by 2 bases and 3 bases, with 14 bases remaining between them. Germline values: CDR1 MNHEY, CDR2 SVGAGI. The CDR3 DNA sequence: TGTGCCAGCAGTTACCGGATGGACAGAAACTACGAGCAGTACTTC. This encodes CASSYRMDRNYEQYF.

This chain joins TRBV5-1 and TRBJ2-7, with D hard to call. The CDR3 runs to 17 residues. Trimming cost V 3 bases and J 3 bases, with 22 bases left between them. Germline V lookup: CDR1 SGHRS, CDR2 YFSETQ. CDR3 sequence: CASSSFTGLTEYYEQYF. The CDR3 DNA reads TGCGCCAGCAGCTCATTTACTGGCCTTACAGAGTACTACGAGCAGTACTTC. Full variable domain (remainder filled in from reference TRBV5-1 and TRBJ2-7): KAGVTQTPRYLIKTRGQQVTLSCSPISGHRSVSWYQQTPGQGLQFLFEYFSETQRNKGNFPGRFSGRQFSNSRSEMNVSTLELGDSALYLCASSSFTGLTEYYEQYFGPGTRLTVT.

The chain carries TRBV2 and TRBJ2-7; 8 bases map to TRBD2. The germline gives CDR1 SNHLY, CDR2 FYNNEI. The CDR3 runs to 14 residues. V lost 6 bases, J lost 5 bases, and 9 bases stayed unmatched. The CDR3 protein is CASRPPGGAHEQYF. The DNA for the CDR3 is TGTGCCAGCAGGCCCCCGGGAGGGGCCCACGAGCAGTACTTC.

The chain employs TRBV6-2 or TRBV6-3 and TRBJ2-2; 8 positions agree with TRBD2. V lost 4 bases, J lost 7 bases, and 8 bases stayed unmatched. The CDR3 spans 15 residues. Germline loops: CDR1 MNHEY, CDR2 SVGEGT. The CDR3 nucleotides are TGTGCCAGCAGTTGGTCGGGAGGGCGGATCGGGGAGCTGTTTTTT. Its protein is CASSWSGGRIGELFF.

The chain combines TRBV30 with TRBJ2-7, with D possibly TRBD2 on 6 matching bases. The CDR3 spans 13 residues. Germline V gene sequence: CDR1 GTSNPN, CDR2 SVGIG (reference sequence). Trimming shortened V by 0 bases and J by 4 bases, and 10 bases separated the two germline ends. The CDR3 sequence: CAWSVTGEYEQYF. CDR3 bases: TGTGCCTGGAGTGTAACGGGGGAATACGAGCAGTACTTC.

The chain uses TRBV4-3 and TRBJ2-6; the D is unclear. In germline, CDR1 is LGHNA, CDR2 YSLEER. Trimming pared 0 bases from V and 1 base from J, leaving 10 bases between. This CDR3 is built from 17 residues. CDR3 residues: CASSQEYRRSGANVLTF. The DNA of the CDR3 is TGCGCCAGCAGCCAAGAGTACAGACGATCTGGGGCCAACGTCCTGACTTTC.

The rearrangement links TRBV3-1 (or the pseudogene TRBV3-2) to TRBJ1-6, with D unresolved. V gave up 6 bases and J gave up 15 bases, with 12 bases separating them. The germline V gene has CDR1 LGHDT and CDR2 YNNKEL (reference sequence). CDR3 length: 11 amino acids. This CDR3 is CASRGEVSLHF. In DNA, the CDR3 is TGTGCCAGCAGGGGAGAAGTGAGCCTCCACTTT.

V usage is TRBV5-1 and J usage is TRBJ2-7; 14 nucleotides align to TRBD2. V dropped 4 bases and J dropped 7; count of bases not matched to a gene: 10. Germline lookup yields CDR1 SGHRS and CDR2 YFSETQ. The length of the CDR3 is 16 residues. The CDR3 reads CASSPGTSGRPGEQYF. CDR3 sequence (DNA): TGCGCCAGCAGCCCCGGGACTAGCGGGAGACCGGGGGAGCAGTACTTC.

This rearrangement joins TRBV28 to TRBJ2-3, with D perhaps TRBD1 (6 bases). The CDR3 extends over 17 amino acids. Germline V gene lookup returns CDR1 MDHEN and CDR2 SYDVKM. V lost 4 bases, J lost 0 bases, and 17 bases lay in between. Here the CDR3 reads CASSSPAYGQSTDTQYF. The CDR3 bases are TGTGCCAGCAGTTCCCCGGCCTATGGACAGAGCACAGATACGCAGTATTTT. The variable domain in full, with the rest retrieved from reference TRBV28 and TRBJ2-3, is DVKVTQSSRYLVKRTGEKVFLECVQDMDHENMFWYRQDPGLGLRLIYFSYDVKMKEKGDIPEGYSVSREKKERFSLILESASTNQTSMYLCASSSPAYGQSTDTQYFGPGTRLTVL.

The gene calls are TRBV11-2 and TRBJ2-2, with D unclear. Per the germline V gene, CDR1 is SGHAT and CDR2 is FQNNGV. The CDR3 extends over 15 amino acids. The V end lost 5 bases, the J end lost 0 bases, and 10 bases lay between the germline ends. CDR3: CASSERSSNTGELFF. As DNA, the CDR3 is TGTGCCAGCAGCGAGAGGAGTTCGAACACCGGGGAGCTGTTTTTT.

V gene TRBV14 combines with J gene TRBJ1-1; a possible D gene is TRBD1 (5 bases). This CDR3 has 13 amino acids. Per the germline V gene, CDR1 is SGHDN and CDR2 is FVKESK. V was clipped by 5 bases and J by 0 bases, with 7 bases between them. The CDR3 loop is CASSAQVNTEAFF. As DNA, the CDR3 is TGTGCCAGCAGCGCACAGGTGAACACTGAAGCTTTCTTT. The variable domain in full, with the rest retrieved from reference TRBV14 and TRBJ1-1, is EAGVTQFPSHSVIEKGQTVTLRCDPISGHDNLYWYRRVMGKEIKFLLHFVKESKQDESGMPNNRFLAERTGGTYSTLKVQPAELEDSGVYFCASSAQVNTEAFFGQGTRLTVV.

The V gene is TRBV5-4, the J gene TRBJ2-7, with 8 bases fitting TRBD2. V lost 1 base and J lost 6; bases outside the gene matches: 6. The CDR3 has 14 residues. Germline-derived CDR1 and CDR2 are SGHNT and YYREEE (reference sequence). CDR3 nucleotide sequence: TGTGCCAGCAGCTTGAAAACTAGCGGTCTCGAGCAGTACTTC. This translates into CASSLKTSGLEQYF.

The chain is built from TRBV24-1 and TRBJ1-2, with 8 bases identical to TRBD1. The CDR3 sequence is 15 residues long. The junction had 5 bases not matched to a gene; V was cut back by 3 bases and J by 3 bases. CDR1 and CDR2 (germline): KGHDR, SFDVKD. In DNA, the CDR3 is TGTGCCACCAGTGATCGGACAGGGAAGGACTATGGCTACACCTTC. Translation gives CATSDRTGKDYGYTF.

V is TRBV18 and J is TRBJ2-3, with D possibly matching TRBD1 (6 bases). CDR3 length equals 15 residues. CDR1 is KGHSH, CDR2 LQKENI, per germline. Trimming stripped 2 bases from V and 0 bases from J, with 9 bases between. This CDR3 reads CASSPRGSSTDTQYF. DNA for the CDR3: TGTGCCAGCTCACCAAGGGGGAGTAGCACAGATACGCAGTATTTT. Variable domain in full (rest from reference TRBV18 and TRBJ2-3): NAGVMQNPRHLVRRRGQEARLRCSPMKGHSHVYWYRQLPEEGLKFMVYLQKENIIDESGMPKERFSAEFPKEGPSILRIQQVVRGDSAAYFCASSPRGSSTDTQYFGPGTRLTVL.

J is TRBJ2-2 and V is TRBV3-1 (or the pseudogene TRBV3-2); D is unresolved. CDR1 is LGHDT and CDR2 is YNNKEL in the germline V gene (reference sequence). V dropped 6 bases and J dropped 6 bases, with 14 bases sitting between them. This CDR3 region has 14 residues. The CDR3 loop is CASSLSSVPGELFF. CDR3 coding DNA: TGTGCCAGCAGTCTAAGTAGTGTGCCCGGGGAGCTGTTTTTT.

The J gene is TRBJ1-4, the V gene TRBV19; the D gene is possibly TRBD1 (6 bases). CDR1 is LNHDA and CDR2 is SQIVND in the germline V gene (reference sequence). The CDR3 is 15 amino acids. V lost 5 bases to trimming and J lost 5 bases, with 15 bases between them. The CDR3 bases are TGTGCCAGTAGTCCACAGACAGGAACAAATGAAAAACTGTTTTTT. It codes for CASSPQTGTNEKLFF.

This clone was seen once. The rearrangement links TRBV7-2 to TRBJ2-3; 8 bases are shared with TRBD1. The CDR3 runs 16 residues. With 4 bases clipped from V and 4 bases from J, the junction kept 10 bases outside the gene matches. Germline assignment: CDR1 SGHTA and CDR2 FQGNSA. This chain's CDR3 is CASSSRTGQRADTQYF. The CDR3 nucleotides read TGTGCCAGCAGCTCCCGGACAGGGCAAAGGGCAGATACGCAGTATTTT. Combining the CDR3 with reference TRBV7-2 and TRBJ2-3 gives the whole variable domain GAGVSQSPSNKVTEKGKDVELRCDPISGHTALYWYRQSLGQGLEFLIYFQGNSAPDKSGLPSDRFSAERTGGSVSTLTIQRTQQEDSAVYLCASSSRTGQRADTQYFGPGTRLTVL.

The chain combines TRBV12-2 with TRBJ2-3; TRBD1, the D gene given by the table, was not confirmed from the DNA. TRBV12-2 is tagged as a pseudogene. The CDR3 runs 16 residues. The DNA for the CDR3 is TGTGCAAGTCGCTTAGCGCTCAGAACAAGCACAGATACGCAGTATTTT. Translation gives CASRLALRTSTDTQYF.

The rearrangement joins TRBV13 to TRBJ2-2; TRBD2 aligns across 9 bases. The junction had 13 bases not matched to a gene; V was cut back by 5 bases and J by 6 bases. The CDR3 runs 17 residues. The germline CDR1 and CDR2 sequences are PRHDT and FYEKMQ (reference sequence). The CDR3 reads CASSNLFSGGFPGELFF. CDR3 bases: TGTGCCAGCAGCAACCTATTCAGCGGGGGGTTCCCCGGGGAGCTGTTTTTT. Variable domain in full (rest from reference TRBV13 and TRBJ2-2): AAGVIQSPRHLIKEKRETATLKCYPIPRHDTVYWYQQGPGQDPQFLISFYEKMQSDKGSIPDRFSAQQFSDYHSELNMSSLELGDSALYFCASSNLFSGGFPGELFFGEGSRLTVL.

The V call is TRBV27, the J call TRBJ2-7, with D tentatively TRBD1 (5 bases). Germline V gene data show CDR1 as MNHEY and CDR2 as SMNVEV (reference sequence). The V end was cut by 2 bases, the J end by 2 bases, with 7 bases between. The CDR3 runs to 13 residues. CDR3 sequence (DNA): TGTGCCAGCAGTTTAAAGGACACCTACGAGCAGTACTTC. Translation: CASSLKDTYEQYF.

The chain recombines TRBV4-3 with TRBJ2-1, with D perhaps matching TRBD1 (7 bases). The CDR3 is 17 residues long. V was pared by 0 bases and J by 6 bases, with 18 bases between. Germline V gene data show CDR1 as LGHNA and CDR2 as YSLEER. CDR3 sequence reads: CASSQDRRGLGGNEQFF. CDR3 in DNA: TGCGCCAGCAGCCAAGATAGGAGGGGGCTAGGAGGCAATGAGCAGTTCTTC.

This clone showed up just once. This CDR3 is also generated by other DNA sequences in the sample. The genes are TRBV30 and TRBJ1-1; D is unresolved. This CDR3 has 13 residues. Looked up from germline, CDR1 is GTSNPN and CDR2 is SVGIG (reference sequence). V lost 0 bases and J lost 1, with 6 bases in between. CDR3 sequence reads: CAWSVSRNTEAFF. The DNA of the CDR3 is TGTGCCTGGAGTGTTTCTAGGAACACTGAAGCTTTCTTT. The full variable domain, in which reference TRBV30 and TRBJ1-1 provide the parts outside the CDR3, is SQTIHQWPATLVQPVGSPLSLECTVEGTSNPNLYWYRQAAGRGLQLLFYSVGIGQISSEVPQNLSASRPQDRQFILSSKKLLLSDSGFYLCAWSVSRNTEAFFGQGTRLTVV.

J is TRBJ2-1 and V is TRBV19, with TRBD2 matching 8 bases. This CDR3 has 14 residues. Per germline, CDR1 LNHDA and CDR2 SQIVND (reference sequence). The V and J ends lost 7 bases and 6 bases, in that order; junction bases with no gene match: 8. The CDR3: CASTFGRGGNEQFF. The DNA of the CDR3 is TGTGCCAGTACCTTCGGGAGGGGTGGCAATGAGCAGTTCTTC.

J is TRBJ2-3 and V is TRBV19, with 7 bases fitting TRBD2. J lost 0 bases, V lost 7 bases, and 10 bases had no gene match. The CDR3 has 16 amino acids. The germline CDR1 and CDR2 sequences are LNHDA and SQIVND (reference sequence). The CDR3 nucleotides read TGTGCCAGTACCGGCTTCGGACTAGGAAGCACAGATACGCAGTATTTT. Translated: CASTGFGLGSTDTQYF.

The J gene is TRBJ2-7, the V gene TRBV15; D might be TRBD2 (6 bases). The CDR3 runs 15 residues. Trimming pared 0 bases from V and 2 bases from J, leaving 11 bases between. The germline gives CDR1 LNHNV, CDR2 YYDKDF (reference sequence). CDR3 loop: CATSRDQTSTYEQYF. CDR3 coding DNA: TGTGCCACCAGCAGAGACCAAACTAGCACCTACGAGCAGTACTTC.